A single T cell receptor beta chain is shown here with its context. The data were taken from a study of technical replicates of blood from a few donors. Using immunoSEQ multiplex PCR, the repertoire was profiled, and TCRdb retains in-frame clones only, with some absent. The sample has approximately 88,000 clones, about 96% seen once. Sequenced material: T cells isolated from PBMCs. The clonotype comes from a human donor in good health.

The CDR3 sequence: CASSIGVVPENYGYTF. The CDR3, as DNA: TGTGCCAGTAGTATAGGGGTCGTCCCGGAGAATTATGGCTACACCTTC. The chain has TRBV19 and TRBJ1-2; unclear D gene. Germline V gene lookup returns CDR1 LNHDA and CDR2 SQIVND (reference sequence). Trimming cost V 1 base and J 5 bases, with 17 bases left between them. The CDR3 is 16 residues long. Drawing the rest from reference TRBV19 and TRBJ1-2, the complete variable domain is DGGITQSPKYLFRKEGQNVTLSCEQNLNHDAMYWYRQDPGQGLRLIYYSQIVNDFQKGDIAEGYSVSREKKESFPLTVTSAQKNPTAFYLCASSIGVVPENYGYTFGSGTRLTVV.